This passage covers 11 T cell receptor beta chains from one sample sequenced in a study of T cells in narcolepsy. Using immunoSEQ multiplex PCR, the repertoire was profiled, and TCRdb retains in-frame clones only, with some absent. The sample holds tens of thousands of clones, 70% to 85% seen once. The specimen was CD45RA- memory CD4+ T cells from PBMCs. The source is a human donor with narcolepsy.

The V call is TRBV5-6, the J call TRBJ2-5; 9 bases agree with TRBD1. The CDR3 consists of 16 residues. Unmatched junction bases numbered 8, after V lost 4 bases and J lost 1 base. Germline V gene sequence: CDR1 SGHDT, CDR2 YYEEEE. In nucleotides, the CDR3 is TGTGCCAGCAGCAGTGGACAGGGGATTTTCCAAGAGACCCAGTACTTC. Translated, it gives CASSSGQGIFQETQYF.

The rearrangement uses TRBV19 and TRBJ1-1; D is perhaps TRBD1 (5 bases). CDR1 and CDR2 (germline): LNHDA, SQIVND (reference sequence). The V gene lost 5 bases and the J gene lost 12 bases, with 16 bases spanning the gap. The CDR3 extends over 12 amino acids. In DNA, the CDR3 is TGTGCCAGTAGTCATAACCAGGGCTCGTCTTTCTTT. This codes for CASSHNQGSSFF.

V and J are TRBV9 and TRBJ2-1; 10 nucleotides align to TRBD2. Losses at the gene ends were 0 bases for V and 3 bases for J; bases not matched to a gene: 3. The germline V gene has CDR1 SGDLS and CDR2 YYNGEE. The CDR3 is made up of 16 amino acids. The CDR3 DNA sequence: TGTGCCAGCAGCGTAGTCTCTAGCGGGGGCTACAATGAGCAGTTCTTC. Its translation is CASSVVSSGGYNEQFF.

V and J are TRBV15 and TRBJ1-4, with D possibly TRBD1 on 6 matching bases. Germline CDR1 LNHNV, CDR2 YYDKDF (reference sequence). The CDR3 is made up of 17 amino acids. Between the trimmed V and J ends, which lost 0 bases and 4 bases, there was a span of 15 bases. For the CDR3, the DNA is TGTGCCACCAGCAGAGATAGGGGGGCAGGGGTTAATGAAAAACTGTTTTTT. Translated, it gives CATSRDRGAGVNEKLFF. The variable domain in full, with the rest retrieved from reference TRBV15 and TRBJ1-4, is DAMVIQNPRYQVTQFGKPVTLSCSQTLNHNVMYWYQQKSSQAPKLLFHYYDKDFNNEADTPDNFQSRRPNTSFCFLDIRSPGLGDTAMYLCATSRDRGAGVNEKLFFGSGTQLSVL.

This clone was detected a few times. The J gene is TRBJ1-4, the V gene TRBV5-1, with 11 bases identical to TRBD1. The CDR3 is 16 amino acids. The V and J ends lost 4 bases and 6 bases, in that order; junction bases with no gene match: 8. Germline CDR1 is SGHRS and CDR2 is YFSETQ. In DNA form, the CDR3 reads TGCGCCAGCAGCGGGGGACGGACAGGGGGCGATGAAAAACTGTTTTTT. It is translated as CASSGGRTGGDEKLFF.

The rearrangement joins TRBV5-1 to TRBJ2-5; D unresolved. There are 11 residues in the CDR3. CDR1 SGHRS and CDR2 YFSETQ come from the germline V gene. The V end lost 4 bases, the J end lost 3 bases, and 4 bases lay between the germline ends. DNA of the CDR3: TGCGCCAGCAGCCTAGAAGAGACCCAGTACTTC. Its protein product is CASSLEETQYF.

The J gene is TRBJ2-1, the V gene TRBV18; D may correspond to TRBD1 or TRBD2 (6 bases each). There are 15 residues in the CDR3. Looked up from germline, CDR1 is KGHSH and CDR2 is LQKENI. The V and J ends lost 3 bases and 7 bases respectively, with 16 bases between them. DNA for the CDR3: TGTGCCAGCTCACCCACAGGGAGGCTGGGTAATGAGCAGTTCTTC. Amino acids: CASSPTGRLGNEQFF.

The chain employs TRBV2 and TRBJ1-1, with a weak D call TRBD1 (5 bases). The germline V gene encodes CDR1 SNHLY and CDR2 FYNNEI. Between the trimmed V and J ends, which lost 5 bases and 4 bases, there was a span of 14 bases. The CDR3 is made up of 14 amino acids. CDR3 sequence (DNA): TGTGCCAGCAGTCGCGACGTGGGGGGCACTGAAGCTTTCTTT. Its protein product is CASSRDVGGTEAFF. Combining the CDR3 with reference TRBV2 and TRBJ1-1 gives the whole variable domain EPEVTQTPSHQVTQMGQEVILRCVPISNHLYFYWYRQILGQKVEFLVSFYNNEISEKSEIFDDQFSVERPDGSNFTLKIRSTKLEDSAMYFCASSRDVGGTEAFFGQGTRLTVV.

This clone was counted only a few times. The CDR3 DNA is TGTGCCAGCAGCCAGTGGGGGGTTTTAGGGGATCAGCCCCAGCATTTT. Translating gives CASSQWGVLGDQPQHF. The chain recombines TRBV7-2 with TRBJ1-5, with a tentative D call TRBD1 (5 bases). The CDR3 consists of 16 residues. V was clipped by 5 bases and J by 5 bases, with 19 bases between them. Germline V gene lookup returns CDR1 SGHTA and CDR2 FQGNSA.

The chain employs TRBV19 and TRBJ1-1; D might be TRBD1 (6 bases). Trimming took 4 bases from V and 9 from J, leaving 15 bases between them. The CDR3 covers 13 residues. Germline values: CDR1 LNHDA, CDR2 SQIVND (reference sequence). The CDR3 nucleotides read TGTGCCAGTAGTAGGGGGCCAGCCGGAAAAGCTTTCTTT. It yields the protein CASSRGPAGKAFF.

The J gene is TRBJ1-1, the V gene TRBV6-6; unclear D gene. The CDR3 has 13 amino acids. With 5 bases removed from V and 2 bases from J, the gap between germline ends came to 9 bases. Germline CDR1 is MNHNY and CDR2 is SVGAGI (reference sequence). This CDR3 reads CASSDIDNTEAFF. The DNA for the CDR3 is TGTGCCAGCAGTGACATTGACAACACTGAAGCTTTCTTT.